This is a list of T cell receptor beta chains from one sample in a study of T cells after yellow fever vaccination. TCRdb re-derived calls from the 5' RACE reads in MiXCR, one entry per CDR3 protein. The sample records approximately 120,000 distinct CDR3 sequences, nearly 15% being singletons. Sample: CD8+ T cells sorted from PBMCs, taken 5 days after the yellow fever booster vaccination. The origin of the receptors is a man in his late teens or twenties who received the YFV17D yellow fever vaccine. CDR3s include the opening cysteine and the closing phenylalanine or tryptophan. A D gene is named only where the DNA matches it firmly. The size of a clone is reported for some rows only, either as once, few or many, or as a class for expanded clones.

TRBV7-2	TRBD1	many	TRBJ2-5	TGTGCCAGCAGCCCGACAGGGCTTCAAGAGACCCAGTACTTC	CASSPTGLQETQYF
TRBV3-1	TRBD1	few	TRBJ1-2	TGTGCCAGCAGCCAACCCTTGGGACAGGGGGAAGATGGCTACACCTTC	CASSQPLGQGEDGYTF
TRBV4-2	NA	few	TRBJ1-5	TGTGCCAGCAGCCAAGATTCAGGGGTGAATCAGCCCCAGCATTTT	CASSQDSGVNQPQHF
TRBV4-3	TRBD2	NA	TRBJ2-1	TGCGCCAGCAGCCAAGATTCCGGCGGGGGGGCCTATGAGCAGTTCTTC	CASSQDSGGGAYEQFF
TRBV7-9	TRBD1	NA	TRBJ2-4	TGTGCCAGCAGCTTGGAAGGGGGCGCGAAAAACATTCAGTACTTC	CASSLEGGAKNIQYF
TRBV7-8	NA	once	TRBJ2-1	TGTGCCAGCGGTCTGACGGGGGGCGACAATGAGCAGTTCTTC	CASGLTGGDNEQFF
TRBV11-2	NA	few	TRBJ2-7	TGTGCCAGCAGCCTTAATTGGGAGCAGTACTTC	CASSLNWEQYF
TRBV7-9	NA	few	TRBJ2-5	TGTGCCAGCAGCGACGCCGGTCCCGCGAGAGAGACCCAGTACTTC	CASSDAGPARETQYF
TRBV29-1	TRBD1	many	TRBJ2-2	TGCAGCGTTTACCGGACAGGGAACACCGGGGAGCTGTTTTTT	CSVYRTGNTGELFF
TRBV11-3	TRBD1	few	TRBJ1-1	TGTGCCAGCAGCGCCCGACAGGGTGAAGCTTTCTTT	CASSARQGEAFF
TRBV28	NA	NA	TRBJ2-5	TGTGCCAGCAGTTTATTCCGGCGGGGGACACAAGAGACCCAGTACTTC	CASSLFRRGTQETQYF
TRBV5-6	NA	NA	TRBJ2-3	TGTGCCAGCAGCTTAACCTACTCTAGCACAGATACGCAGTATTTT	CASSLTYSSTDTQYF
TRBV20-1	TRBD2	few	TRBJ2-5	TGCAGTGCTAGAGACACTAGCGGGGTGGTGGAGACCCAGTACTTC	CSARDTSGVVETQYF
TRBV4-3	TRBD1	NA	TRBJ2-7	TGCGCCAGCAGCCCGACACAGGGGGCCTACGAGCAGTACTTC	CASSPTQGAYEQYF
TRBV11-2	NA	few	TRBJ2-1	TGTGCCAGCAGCCGGAGGGGTGGGGACAATGAGCAGTTCTTC	CASSRRGGDNEQFF
TRBV27	NA	NA	TRBJ2-2	TGTGCCAGCAGACGGGGGCTGGCCGGGGAGCTGTTTTTT	CASRRGLAGELFF
TRBV14	TRBD2	few	TRBJ2-1	TGTGCCAGCAGCCAACTAGCGGGTTTCGTCAATGAGCAGTTCTTC	CASSQLAGFVNEQFF
TRBV12-3/TRBV12-4	NA	NA	TRBJ1-2	TGTGCCAGCTGGGAAGGTGGCTACACCTTC	CASWEGGYTF
TRBV5-1	TRBD2	few	TRBJ2-3	TGCGCCAGCAGCTGGGGACTAGCGGGGATATCTAGCACAGATACGCAGTATTTT	CASSWGLAGISSTDTQYF
TRBV7-8	NA	NA	TRBJ2-7	TGTGCCAGCAGCTTAGGCGGCCAATCCTACGAGCAGTACTTC	CASSLGGQSYEQYF
TRBV6-6	TRBD2	NA	TRBJ2-1	TGTGCCAGCAGTACCCCGGGACTAGGGCCTGACAATGAGCAGTTCTTC	CASSTPGLGPDNEQFF
TRBV12-3/TRBV12-4	NA	NA	TRBJ2-3	TGTGCCAGCAGTCCTGTGGGCCTTAACACAGATACGCAGTATTTT	CASSPVGLNTDTQYF
TRBV7-2	NA	once	TRBJ1-3	TGTGCCAGCAGCTCGCGGAGACAGCCTGGAAACACCATATATTTT	CASSSRRQPGNTIYF
TRBV7-3	NA	NA	TRBJ1-1	TGTGCCAGCAGCTTAACATTGGTCTTTAACACTGAAGCTTTCTTT	CASSLTLVFNTEAFF
TRBV6-2/TRBV6-3	NA	few	TRBJ2-4	TGTGCCAGCAGTTACCTCGGGGGCCCCCTCATAGCCAAAAACATTCAGTACTTC	CASSYLGGPLIAKNIQYF
TRBV12-3/TRBV12-4	NA	once	TRBJ2-3	TGTGCCAGCACCCTAGGGGGGGGGCCAGATACGCAGTATTTT	CASTLGGGPDTQYF
TRBV12-3/TRBV12-4	TRBD2	NA	TRBJ2-5	TGTGCCAGCAGTTGGGGGGGTCCGGGAGAGACCCAGTACTTC	CASSWGGPGETQYF
TRBV21-1	NA	NA	TRBJ2-6	TGTGCCAGCAGCAAAAAGGACAGGGTCTCTGGGGCCAACGTCCTGACTTTC	CASSKKDRVSGANVLTF
TRBV27	NA	NA	TRBJ1-2	TGTGCCAGCACTCTAACAGGGAATCCTCTTTATGGCTACACCTTC	CASTLTGNPLYGYTF
TRBV20-1	TRBD1	NA	TRBJ1-1	TGCAGTGCTAGAGTGTCCGGGACAGAGAACACTGAAGCTTTCTTT	CSARVSGTENTEAFF
TRBV11-2	NA	many	TRBJ2-7	TGTGCCAGCAGCTTACGACCGTTCTACGAGCAGTACTTC	CASSLRPFYEQYF
TRBV29-1	NA	NA	TRBJ1-3	TGCAGCGTGGGAGGCGGAAACACCATATATTTT	CSVGGGNTIYF
TRBV12-3/TRBV12-4	TRBD1	NA	TRBJ1-5	TGTGCCAGCAGGATGGGACAGGGGAATCAGCCCCAGCATTTT	CASRMGQGNQPQHF
TRBV12-3/TRBV12-4	NA	NA	TRBJ1-2	TGTGCCAGCAGTTTAAGTGTCCGGAACTACACCTTC	CASSLSVRNYTF
TRBV7-2	NA	few	TRBJ1-6	TGTGCCAGCAGCCCCGGTAGATTTCTACTCCACTTT	CASSPGRFLLHF
TRBV5-6	TRBD2	few	TRBJ2-3	TGTGCCAGCAGCTATAGCGGGGGGGCTTACACAGATACGCAGTATTTT	CASSYSGGAYTDTQYF
TRBV6-5	NA	NA	TRBJ2-4	TGTGCCAGCAGTTACCGATCCAGGGAAGGCAAAAACATTCAGTACTTC	CASSYRSREGKNIQYF
TRBV29-1	NA	few	TRBJ2-6	TGCAGCGTTGAAAGCCAGGGGAATGGGGCCAACGTCCTGACTTTC	CSVESQGNGANVLTF
TRBV20-1	NA	few	TRBJ2-1	TGCAGTGCTAGAGATTCATATACTGGGGCACCGGGCCTCTACAATGAGCAGTTCTTC	CSARDSYTGAPGLYNEQFF
TRBV19	NA	NA	TRBJ1-1	TGTGCCAGTAGTGTATGGGAGCCGGGAGAAGCTTTCTTT	CASSVWEPGEAFF